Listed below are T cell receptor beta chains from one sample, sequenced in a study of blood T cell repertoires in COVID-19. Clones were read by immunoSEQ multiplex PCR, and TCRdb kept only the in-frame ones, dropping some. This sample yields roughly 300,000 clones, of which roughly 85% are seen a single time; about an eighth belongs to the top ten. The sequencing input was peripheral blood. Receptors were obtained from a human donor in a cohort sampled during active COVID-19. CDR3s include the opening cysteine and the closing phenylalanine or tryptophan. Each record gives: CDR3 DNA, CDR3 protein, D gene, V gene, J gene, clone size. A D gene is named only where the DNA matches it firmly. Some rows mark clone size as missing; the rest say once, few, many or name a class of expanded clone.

TGTGCCAGCAGCCAGAGTAGGATTAGCGACCATAGCACAGATACGCAGTATTTT	CASSQSRISDHSTDTQYF	-	TRBV3-1/TRBV3-2	TRBJ2-3	-
TGTGCCAGCCAGATGTACAGGAGTAATTCACCCCTCCACTTT	CASQMYRSNSPLHF	-	TRBV28	TRBJ1-6	-
TGTGCCAGCAGTGCGACTAGCGGGAGGGGGCAGTTCTTC	CASSATSGRGQFF	TRBD2	TRBV27	TRBJ2-1	-
TGTGCCAGCAGCCAAGAAGGAGTTATTCAGTACTTC	CASSQEGVIQYF	-	TRBV4-2	TRBJ2-4	few
TGTGCCAGCAGCCTCACTAGCGGGAGTGAGCAGTTCTTC	CASSLTSGSEQFF	TRBD2	TRBV3-1/TRBV3-2	TRBJ2-1	-
TGTGCCAGCTCACCAGGGTTGGGAGTTAACTCCTACAATGAGCAGTTCTTC	CASSPGLGVNSYNEQFF	-	TRBV18	TRBJ2-1	-
TGTGCCAGCTCACCAAGCGGGGGGGGAACCGAGCAGTACTTC	CASSPSGGGTEQYF	TRBD2	TRBV18	TRBJ2-7	-
TGTGCCAGCAGCGTAGCTAACCTGCCGGCTTTCTTT	CASSVANLPAFF	-	TRBV9	TRBJ1-1	-
TGCGCCAGCAGTTGGGGACAGTCCCAGCCCCAGCATTTT	CASSWGQSQPQHF	TRBD1	TRBV10-2	TRBJ1-5	-
TGTGCCAGCAGCCAAGGGGGCGTTAGGACACCCCTCCACTTT	CASSQGGVRTPLHF	-	TRBV3-1/TRBV3-2	TRBJ1-6	once
TGTGCCAGCAGCTATTCGGGCTATGGCTACACCTTC	CASSYSGYGYTF	-	TRBV28	TRBJ1-2	-
TGTGCCAGCAGCATAGACTACACAGATACGCAGTATTTT	CASSIDYTDTQYF	-	TRBV7-2	TRBJ2-3	-
TGTGCCAGCAGTTTCTACTCGGGGGAGCAGTACTTC	CASSFYSGEQYF	-	TRBV12-3/TRBV12-4	TRBJ2-7	-
TGTGCCAGCTCATATCGAACCCCGGGACAGGGTCTGGGTGGGCCACGAGAGACCCAGTACTTC	CASSYRTPGQGLGGPRETQYF	TRBD1	TRBV18	TRBJ2-5	-
TGTGCCAGCAGCGACAGGGGGCTGGCCAAAAACATTCAGTACTTC	CASSDRGLAKNIQYF	TRBD1	TRBV2	TRBJ2-4	few
TGTGCCAGCAGCTTCGCGCGCACAGGGGGGAGGGAGACCCAGTACTTC	CASSFARTGGRETQYF	TRBD1	TRBV11-2	TRBJ2-5	-
TGTGCCAGCAGCCCGCCACCCTTGCGGACTGAAGCTTTCTTT	CASSPPPLRTEAFF	-	TRBV7-2	TRBJ1-1	once